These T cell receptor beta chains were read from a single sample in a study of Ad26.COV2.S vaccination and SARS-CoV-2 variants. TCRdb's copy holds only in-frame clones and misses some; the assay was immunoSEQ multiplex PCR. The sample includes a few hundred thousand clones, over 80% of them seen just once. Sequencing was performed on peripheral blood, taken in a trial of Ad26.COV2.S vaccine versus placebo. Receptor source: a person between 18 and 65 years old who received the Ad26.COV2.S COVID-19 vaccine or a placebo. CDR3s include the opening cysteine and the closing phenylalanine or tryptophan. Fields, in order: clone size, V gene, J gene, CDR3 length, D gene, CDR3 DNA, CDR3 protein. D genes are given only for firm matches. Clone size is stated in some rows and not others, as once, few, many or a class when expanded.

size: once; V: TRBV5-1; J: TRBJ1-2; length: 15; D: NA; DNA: TGCGCCAGCAGCCGAGGACAGTCCATTAACTATGGCTACACCTTC; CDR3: CASSRGQSINYGYTF
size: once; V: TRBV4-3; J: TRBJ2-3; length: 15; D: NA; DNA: TGCGCCAGCAGCCAAGACCCCGGAAGCACAGATACGCAGTATTTT; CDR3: CASSQDPGSTDTQYF
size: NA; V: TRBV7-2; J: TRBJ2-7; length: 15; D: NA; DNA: TGTGCCAGCAGCTTAGCGGAAATGGGGCGCTACGAGCAGTACTTC; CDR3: CASSLAEMGRYEQYF
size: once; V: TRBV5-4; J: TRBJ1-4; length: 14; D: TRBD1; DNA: TGTGCCAGCAGCCCAGGGGGTGTTAATGAAAAACTGTTTTTT; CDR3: CASSPGGVNEKLFF
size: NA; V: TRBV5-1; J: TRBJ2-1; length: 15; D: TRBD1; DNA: TGCGCCAGCAGCGTCGGGACAGGGGAGCGGAATGAGCAGTTCTTC; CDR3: CASSVGTGERNEQFF
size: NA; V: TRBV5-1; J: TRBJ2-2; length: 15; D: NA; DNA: TGCGCCAGCAGCTTGGGGGTCTGGAACACCGGGGAGCTGTTTTTT; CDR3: CASSLGVWNTGELFF
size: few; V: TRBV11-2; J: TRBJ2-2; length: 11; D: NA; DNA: TGTGCCAGCACCCCGGAAGGGGAGCTGTTTTTT; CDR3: CASTPEGELFF
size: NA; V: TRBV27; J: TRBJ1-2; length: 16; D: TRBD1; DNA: TGTGCCAGCAGTGTCAATACCGGGACAGGGGTGAGCGGCTACACCTTC; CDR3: CASSVNTGTGVSGYTF
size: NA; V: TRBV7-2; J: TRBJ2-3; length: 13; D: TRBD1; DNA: TGTGCCAGCAGCATAGACAGGGCAGATACGCAGTATTTT; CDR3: CASSIDRADTQYF
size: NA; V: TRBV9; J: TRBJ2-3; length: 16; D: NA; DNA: TGTGCCAGCAGCGTATATGGAGTCCTGAGGGCAGATACGCAGTATTTT; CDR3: CASSVYGVLRADTQYF
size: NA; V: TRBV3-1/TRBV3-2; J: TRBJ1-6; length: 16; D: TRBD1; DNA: TGTGCCAGCAGCCAGGGACAGGTAGCCTATAATTCACCCCTCCACTTT; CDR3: CASSQGQVAYNSPLHF
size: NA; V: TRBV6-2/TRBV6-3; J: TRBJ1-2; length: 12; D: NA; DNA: TGTGCCAGCAGCACAGGGTTGTTTGGCTACACCTTC; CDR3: CASSTGLFGYTF
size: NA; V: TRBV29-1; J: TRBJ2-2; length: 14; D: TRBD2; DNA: TGCAGCGTTCGGCGGGGGGTCAACACCGGGGAGCTGTTTTTT; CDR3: CSVRRGVNTGELFF
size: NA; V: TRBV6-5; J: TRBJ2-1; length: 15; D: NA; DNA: TGTGCCAGCAGTTACCGGACGGGGGCTCGCAATGAGCAGTTCTTC; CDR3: CASSYRTGARNEQFF
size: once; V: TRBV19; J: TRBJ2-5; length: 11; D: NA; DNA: TGTGCCAGTAGTATTCGTGAGACCCAGTACTTC; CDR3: CASSIRETQYF
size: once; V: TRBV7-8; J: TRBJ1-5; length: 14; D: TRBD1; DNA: TGTGCCAGCAAAAAGACAGGGGGCAATCAGCCCCAGCATTTT; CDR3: CASKKTGGNQPQHF
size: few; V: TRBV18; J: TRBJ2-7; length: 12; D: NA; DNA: TGTGCCAGCTCACAACAGGGCTACGAGCAGTACTTC; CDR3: CASSQQGYEQYF
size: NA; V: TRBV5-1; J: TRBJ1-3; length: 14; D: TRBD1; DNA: TGCGCCAGCAGCCCGGGACAGGGTTTGGACACCATATATTTT; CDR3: CASSPGQGLDTIYF
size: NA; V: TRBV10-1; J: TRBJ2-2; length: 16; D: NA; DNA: TGCGCCAGCAGTGAACCCACAACAGGGAGTCCCGGGGAGCTGTTTTTT; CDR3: CASSEPTTGSPGELFF
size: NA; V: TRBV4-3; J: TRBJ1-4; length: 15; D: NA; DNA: TGCGCCAGCAGCCAAGATTCCCAGCCTAATGAAAAACTGTTTTTT; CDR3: CASSQDSQPNEKLFF
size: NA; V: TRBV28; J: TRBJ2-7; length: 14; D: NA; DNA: TGTGCCAGCGCCATAGAGGGGACCTCCTACGAGCAGTACTTC; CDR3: CASAIEGTSYEQYF
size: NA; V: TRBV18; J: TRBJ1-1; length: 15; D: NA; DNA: TGTGCCAGCTCTCTAGGTGGGGTGATGAACACTGAAGCTTTCTTT; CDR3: CASSLGGVMNTEAFF
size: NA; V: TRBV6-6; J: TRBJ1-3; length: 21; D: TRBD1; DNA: TGTGCCAGCAGTCCCCCGGGACAGGGCCCTAGTTCTTCCATCTCTGGAAACACCATATATTTT; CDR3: CASSPPGQGPSSSISGNTIYF
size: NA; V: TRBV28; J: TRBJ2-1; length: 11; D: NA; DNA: TGTGCCAGCACAGGGTACAATGAGCAGTTCTTC; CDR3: CASTGYNEQFF
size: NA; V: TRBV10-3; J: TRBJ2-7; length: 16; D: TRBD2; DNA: TGTGCCATCAGTGAGTTGTCTAGCGGGGGGGCAAACGAGCAGTACTTC; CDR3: CAISELSSGGANEQYF
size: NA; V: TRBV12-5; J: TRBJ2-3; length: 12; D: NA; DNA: TGTGCTAGTGGGTTAGTGGAGGATACGCAGTATTTT; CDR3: CASGLVEDTQYF
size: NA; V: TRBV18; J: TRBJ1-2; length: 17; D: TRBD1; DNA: TGTGCCAGCTCACCACAGTGGGGACAGGGGCCTTTGAATGGCTACACCTTC; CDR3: CASSPQWGQGPLNGYTF
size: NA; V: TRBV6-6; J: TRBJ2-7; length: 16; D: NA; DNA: TGTGCCAGCAGTTACTCCCCCAACCGAGGGCAAAACGAGCAGTACTTC; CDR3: CASSYSPNRGQNEQYF
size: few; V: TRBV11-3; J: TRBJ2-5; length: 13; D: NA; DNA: TGTGCCAGCAGCAAAGGAGGGCAAGAGACCCAGTACTTC; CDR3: CASSKGGQETQYF
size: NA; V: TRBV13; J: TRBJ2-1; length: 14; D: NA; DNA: TGTGCCAGCAGCTCATCGACTCCCGGGTTTGAGCAGTTCTTC; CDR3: CASSSSTPGFEQFF
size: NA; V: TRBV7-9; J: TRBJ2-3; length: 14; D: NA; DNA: TGTGCCAGCAGCTTACCAGGGATACCAGATACGCAGTATTTT; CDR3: CASSLPGIPDTQYF
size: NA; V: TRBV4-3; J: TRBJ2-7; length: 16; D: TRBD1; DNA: TGCGCCAGCAGCCAAGACTGGGGGACAGGCTCCTACGAGCAGTACTTC; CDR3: CASSQDWGTGSYEQYF
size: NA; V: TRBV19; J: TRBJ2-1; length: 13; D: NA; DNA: TGTGCCAGTAGTAACAGGGTTTACAATGAGCAGTTCTTC; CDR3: CASSNRVYNEQFF
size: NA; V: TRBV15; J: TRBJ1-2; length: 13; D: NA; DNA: TGTGCCACCAGCAGAGGGTCAGGGCTCGGCTACACCTTC; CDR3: CATSRGSGLGYTF
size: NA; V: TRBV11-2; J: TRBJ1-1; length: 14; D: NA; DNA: TGTGCCAGCAGCTTAACAGGTATGAACACTGAAGCTTTCTTT; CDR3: CASSLTGMNTEAFF
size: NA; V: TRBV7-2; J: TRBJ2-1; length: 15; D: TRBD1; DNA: TGTGCCAGCAGCTTAGAGGGGGCTCCTTACAATGAGCAGTTCTTC; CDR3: CASSLEGAPYNEQFF
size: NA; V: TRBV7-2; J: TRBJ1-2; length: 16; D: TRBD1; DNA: TGTGCCAGCAGCTCCCAGACAGGGTCTGCTAACTATGGCTACACCTTC; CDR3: CASSSQTGSANYGYTF
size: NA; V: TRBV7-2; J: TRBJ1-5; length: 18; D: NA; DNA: TGTGCCAGCACTCCAACTGGTGGGGGATGGAGGTCCAATCAGCCCCAGCATTTT; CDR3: CASTPTGGGWRSNQPQHF
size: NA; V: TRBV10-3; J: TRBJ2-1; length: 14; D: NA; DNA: TGTGCCATCAGTGTTGGGACAATTCAGGGTGAGCAGTTCTTC; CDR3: CAISVGTIQGEQFF
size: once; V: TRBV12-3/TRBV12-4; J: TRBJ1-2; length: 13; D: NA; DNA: TGTGCCAGCAGCCGACAGTTACCCTATGGCTACACCTTC; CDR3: CASSRQLPYGYTF
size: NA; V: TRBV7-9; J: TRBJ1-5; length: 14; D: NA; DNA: TGTGCCAGCAGCTTAAGCGGATCCCGGCAGCCCCAGCATTTT; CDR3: CASSLSGSRQPQHF
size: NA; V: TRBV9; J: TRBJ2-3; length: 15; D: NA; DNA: TGTGCCAGCAGCGTAACGGGGGTGACCACAGATACGCAGTATTTT; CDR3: CASSVTGVTTDTQYF
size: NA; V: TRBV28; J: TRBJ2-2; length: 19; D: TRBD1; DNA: TGTGCCAGCAGCCAGGACAGGGGGACTCGGCGAAGGAACACCGGGGAGCTGTTTTTT; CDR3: CASSQDRGTRRRNTGELFF
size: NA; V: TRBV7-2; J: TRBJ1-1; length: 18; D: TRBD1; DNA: TGTGCCAGCAGCTTAGAAGACAGGGACAGATATATGAACACTGAAGCTTTCTTT; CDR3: CASSLEDRDRYMNTEAFF
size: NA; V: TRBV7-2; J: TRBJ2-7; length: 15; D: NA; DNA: TGTGCCAGCAGCTCACCCCAGGACGGCTCCTACGAGCAGTACTTC; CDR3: CASSSPQDGSYEQYF
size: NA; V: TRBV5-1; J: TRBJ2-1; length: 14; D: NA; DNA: TGCGCCAGCAGCTTGGAGGGCGACTACAATGAGCAGTTCTTC; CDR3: CASSLEGDYNEQFF
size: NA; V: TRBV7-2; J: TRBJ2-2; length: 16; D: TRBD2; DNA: TGTGCCAGCATAACACTAGCGGGGGCAAACACCGGGGAGCTGTTTTTT; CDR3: CASITLAGANTGELFF
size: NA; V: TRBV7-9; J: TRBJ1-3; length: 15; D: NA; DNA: TGTGCCAGCAGCTTAATGACAGGCTCTGGAAACACCATATATTTT; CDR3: CASSLMTGSGNTIYF
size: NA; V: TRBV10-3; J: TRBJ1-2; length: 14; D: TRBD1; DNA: TGTGCCATCAGGCCCCCGGACAGGGACTATGGCTACACCTTC; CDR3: CAIRPPDRDYGYTF
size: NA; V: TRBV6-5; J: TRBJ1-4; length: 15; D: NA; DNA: TGTGCCAGCAGTTATACGGGTGCAACTAATGAAAAACTGTTTTTT; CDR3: CASSYTGATNEKLFF
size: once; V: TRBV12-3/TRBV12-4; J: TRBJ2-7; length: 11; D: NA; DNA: TGTGCCAGCAGTTCGTACTACGAGCAGTACTTC; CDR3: CASSSYYEQYF
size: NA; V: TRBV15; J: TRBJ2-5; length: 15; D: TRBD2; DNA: TGTGCCACCAGCAGATTCGCAGCGGGGCAAGAGACCCAGTACTTC; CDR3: CATSRFAAGQETQYF
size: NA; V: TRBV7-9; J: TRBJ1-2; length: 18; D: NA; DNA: TGTGCCAGCAGCTTAGTGGGTTTTGGTGCAGGAGCTAACTATGGCTACACCTTC; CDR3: CASSLVGFGAGANYGYTF
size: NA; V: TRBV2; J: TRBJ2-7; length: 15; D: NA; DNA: TGTGCCAGCAGTGAAGGGGACGTCAGCTCCTACGAGCAGTACTTC; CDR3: CASSEGDVSSYEQYF
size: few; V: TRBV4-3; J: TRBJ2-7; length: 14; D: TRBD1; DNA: TGCGCCAGCAGCCCCGGACAGGGGGCATACGAGCAGTACTTC; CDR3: CASSPGQGAYEQYF